This T cell receptor (beta chain) originates from a study of post-analysis software for immune sequencing data. Regarding this clonotype: Its matching antigen is unknown.

Whole-study findings and limits: TRBV5-6, TRBV5-1 and TRBV20-1 were among roughly five TRBV segments more frequent in patients than controls.

V was pared by 10 bases and J by 5 bases, with 23 bases between. The CDR3 extends over 15 amino acids. CDR1 and CDR2 from the germline V gene are SGHDN and FVKESK. Carried by the TCR beta cDNA libraries were unique molecular identifiers. TCRdb re-called the PCR reads with MiXCR, one entry per CDR3 protein. The sample consists of hundreds of thousands of distinct CDR3 sequences, approximately 60% of them appearing once. The sequenced sample was blood. V gene TRBV14 combines with J gene TRBJ2-5; D is uncertain. The clonotype originates from a girl aged 2-9 years with multiple sclerosis. The CDR3 loop is CANTRPPTGWETQYF. CDR3 DNA sequence: TGTGCCAACACCCGGCCACCCACCGGGTGGGAGACCCAGTACTTC.